This TCR beta chain was profiled in a study of blood T cell repertoires in COVID-19. Study at large: Some COVID-19 samples were acute and others convalescent; all came from the United States, Italy and Spain. PBMCs, B-cell-depleted T cells, or T cells provided the cDNA or gDNA that made up the material.

Authors' processing steps: Estimates of nucleated cell counts were drawn from the amplification of reference gene primers. Repertoires were generated with immunoSEQ multiplex PCR, while TCRdb's copy carries only in-frame clones and drops some. Clone size and V and J calls were adopted from that table, with D and trimming inferred from the DNA. The sample shows 200,000 to 300,000 clones, approximately 86% of them seen only once. Germline V gives CDR1 MNHEY, CDR2 SMNVEV (reference sequence). The V end lost 7 bases, the J end lost 3 bases, and 10 bases lay between the germline ends. The CDR3 has 14 amino acids. This clone has only a few counts.

This receptor was taken from a man aged 40-55 years who had recovered from COVID-19. The V call is TRBV27, the J call TRBJ1-6; possible D gene TRBD1, 5 bases. The sample was peripheral blood. CDR3 in DNA: TGTGCCAGCAAGGCAGGGCGCTATAATTCACCCCTCCACTTT. This gives the protein CASKAGRYNSPLHF.